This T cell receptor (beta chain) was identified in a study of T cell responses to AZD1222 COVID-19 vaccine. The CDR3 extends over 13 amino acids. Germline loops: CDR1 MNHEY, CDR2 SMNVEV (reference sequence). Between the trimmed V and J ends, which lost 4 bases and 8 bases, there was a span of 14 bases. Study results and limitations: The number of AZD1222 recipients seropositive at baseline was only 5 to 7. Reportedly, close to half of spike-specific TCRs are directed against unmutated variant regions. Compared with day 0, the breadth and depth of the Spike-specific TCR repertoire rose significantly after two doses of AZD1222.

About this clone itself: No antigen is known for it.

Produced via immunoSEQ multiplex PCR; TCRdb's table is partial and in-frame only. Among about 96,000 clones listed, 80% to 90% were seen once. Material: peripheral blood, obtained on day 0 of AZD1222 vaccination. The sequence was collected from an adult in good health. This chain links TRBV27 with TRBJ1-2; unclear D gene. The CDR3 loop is CASSSYSMTGYTF. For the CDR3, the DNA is TGTGCCAGCAGTTCCTACAGCATGACGGGCTACACCTTC.